The 30 T cell receptor beta chains given below trace back to one sample, sequenced in a study of shared clonotypes between healthy human individuals. Sequencing was performed with immunoSEQ multiplex PCR; in TCRdb, only in-frame clones are kept and a portion is missing. The sample holds more than 1,200,000 clones, just under 99% seen once. The sequenced sample consisted of naive CD4+ T cells sorted from blood. As to subset: CD45RA+ positively selected. The receptors were sampled from a man aged 30 to 39 in good health.

The chain joins TRBV19 to TRBJ1-1; D remains ambiguous. Trimming removed 8 bases from V and 5 bases from J, with 15 bases in between. The CDR3 has 13 amino acids. The germline CDR1 and CDR2 sequences are LNHDA and SQIVND (reference sequence). In DNA, the CDR3 is TGTGCCAGTCGACCAACTGCGACAACTGAAGCTTTCTTT. This sequence encodes CASRPTATTEAFF.

V and J are TRBV7-6 and TRBJ2-3, with 7 bases lining up with TRBD1. The trim removed 3 bases at V and 0 bases at J, leaving 0 bases unmatched. Germline assignment: CDR1 SGHVS and CDR2 FNYEAQ. The CDR3 spans 14 residues. CDR3 protein: CASSLGQSTDTQYF. CDR3 DNA: TGTGCCAGCAGCTTGGGACAGAGCACAGATACGCAGTATTTT.

The V call is TRBV28, the J call TRBJ2-3, with TRBD1 as a possible D gene (5 bases). Germline V gives CDR1 MDHEN, CDR2 SYDVKM. V was cut by 10 bases and J by 2 bases, with 16 bases left in between. The CDR3 sequence is 14 residues long. The CDR3 nucleotides read TGTGCCATCTCGTTGGGGCTAAACACAGATACGCAGTATTTT. It specifies CAISLGLNTDTQYF.

V usage is TRBV12-2 and J usage is TRBJ1-5; the D call of TRBD1 is as the table states it, not checked on the DNA. TRBV12-2 is deemed a pseudogene. This CDR3 is 18 amino acids long. CDR3: CASRLLRIWGDRTQPQHF. The CDR3, as DNA: TGTGCAAGTCGCTTATTACGCATATGGGGGGACAGAACTCAGCCCCAGCATTTT.

The chain carries TRBV18 and TRBJ2-7; unclear D gene. CDR1 and CDR2 from the germline V gene are KGHSH and LQKENI. The CDR3 contains 17 residues. The V and J ends lost 1 base and 2 bases respectively, with 18 bases between them. Here the CDR3 reads CASSPLRRSMIPYEQYF. CDR3 sequence (DNA): TGTGCCAGCTCACCACTAAGACGGAGTATGATACCCTACGAGCAGTACTTC. The complete variable domain, with remaining parts taken from reference TRBV18 and TRBJ2-7, reads NAGVMQNPRHLVRRRGQEARLRCSPMKGHSHVYWYRQLPEEGLKFMVYLQKENIIDESGMPKERFSAEFPKEGPSILRIQQVVRGDSAAYFCASSPLRRSMIPYEQYFGPGTRLTVT.

The chain links TRBV18 to TRBJ1-5; 7 bases are shared with TRBD1. Germline CDR1 KGHSH, CDR2 LQKENI. The CDR3 totals 17 residues. After removal of 3 bases from V and 3 bases from J, the junction contained 11 bases not matched to a gene. The CDR3 coding sequence is TGTGCCAGCTCACCTCTTGTGACAGGGCCGAACAATCAGCCCCAGCATTTT. It is translated as CASSPLVTGPNNQPQHF.

The rearrangement links TRBV6-4 to TRBJ2-3; the D gene is possibly TRBD2 (6 bases). The CDR3 runs 17 residues. Germline V gives CDR1 MRHNA, CDR2 SNTAGT. The V end was cut by 4 bases, the J end by 2 bases, with 19 bases between. CDR3 coding DNA: TGTGCCAGCAGTGCGAAATTCGGGAGACATGTCACAGATACGCAGTATTTT. Translated: CASSAKFGRHVTDTQYF.

The V and J genes are TRBV9 and TRBJ2-2; no reliable D call. Germline V gene data show CDR1 as SGDLS and CDR2 as YYNGEE. The V end was cut by 1 base, the J end by 2 bases, with 9 bases between. The CDR3 consists of 15 residues. The CDR3 reads CASSVRSRNTGELFF. The CDR3, as DNA: TGTGCCAGCAGCGTAAGGTCACGAAACACCGGGGAGCTGTTTTTT.

The genes are TRBV6-5 and TRBJ2-7, with 7 bases identical to TRBD2. Germline V gene sequence: CDR1 MNHEY, CDR2 SVGAGI. This CDR3 has 15 residues. After removal of 2 bases from V and 1 base from J, the junction contained 5 bases not matched to a gene. The CDR3 sequence is CASSYIGGSSYEQYF. CDR3 DNA sequence: TGTGCCAGCAGTTACATTGGCGGGAGTTCCTACGAGCAGTACTTC.

The CDR3 DNA follows: TGTGCCAGCAGCTCTGAACGTAGCGATACGCAGTATTTT. Amino acids: CASSSERSDTQYF. The rearrangement uses TRBV7-3 and TRBJ2-3; D is unclear. The CDR3 contains 13 residues. Trimming removed 4 bases at V and 6 bases at J, with 11 bases between. Germline V CDR1 and CDR2: SGHTA, FQGTGA.

The chain joins TRBV6-1 to TRBJ2-3; 8 nucleotides align to TRBD1. The CDR3 is made up of 16 amino acids. The ends lost 1 base at V and 1 base at J; junction bases unmatched: 4. CDR1 and CDR2 from the germline V gene are MNHNS and SASEGT. The CDR3 here is CASSEEEGQGTDTQYF. CDR3 DNA sequence: TGTGCCAGCAGTGAAGAAGAGGGACAGGGCACAGATACGCAGTATTTT.

The genes are TRBV10-2 and TRBJ2-2, with 7 positions matching TRBD2. The germline CDR1 and CDR2 sequences are WSHSY and SAAADI. J lost 3 bases, V lost 4 bases, and 8 bases had no gene match. This CDR3 contains 16 residues. CDR3 DNA sequence: TGCGCCAGCAGTGGTGGGGGACTACTAGACACCGGGGAGCTGTTTTTT. Translating gives CASSGGGLLDTGELFF.

The chain couples TRBV6-1 to TRBJ2-7; the D gene is possibly TRBD2 (7 bases). Germline CDR1 and CDR2: MNHNS and SASEGT. CDR3 length: 13 amino acids. Trimming removed 6 bases from V and 8 bases from J, with 17 bases in between. The CDR3 DNA is TGTGCCAGCAGGGGGGGGCCGGACATAAAGCAGTACTTC. This codes for CASRGGPDIKQYF.

The genes are TRBV19 and TRBJ2-3; unclear D gene. Germline V gene data show CDR1 as LNHDA and CDR2 as SQIVND (reference sequence). The CDR3 has 15 amino acids. The germline V and J ends were trimmed by 3 bases and 0 bases, with 10 bases remaining between them. CDR3 sequence: CASSMQTFSTDTQYF. CDR3 nucleotides: TGTGCCAGTAGTATGCAGACGTTTAGCACAGATACGCAGTATTTT.

On this clone: The sample carries other DNA sequences with the same CDR3. The chain carries TRBV18 and TRBJ2-7, with D possibly being TRBD1 (5 bases). This CDR3 comprises 13 residues. Trimming shortened V by 0 bases and J by 4 bases, and 7 bases separated the two germline ends. CDR1 KGHSH and CDR2 LQKENI come from the germline V gene. The CDR3: CASSPPGVYEQYF. The CDR3 DNA reads TGTGCCAGCTCACCACCAGGGGTTTACGAGCAGTACTTC.

The V and J genes are TRBV30 and TRBJ2-3, with 11 nucleotides matching TRBD2. V shed 8 bases and J 6 bases; nucleotides not matched to a gene: 10. Germline-derived CDR1 and CDR2 are GTSNPN and SVGIG (reference sequence). The CDR3 consists of 14 residues. The CDR3, as DNA: TGTGCCCGCGGGACTAGCGGTCTATTGGATACGCAGTATTTT. Translation gives CARGTSGLLDTQYF.

This clone has just one count. V usage is TRBV5-1 and J usage is TRBJ1-1, with D possibly being TRBD1 (6 bases). The ends were cut back, 5 bases at V and 10 bases at J, with 21 bases in the middle. The CDR3 loop spans 14 amino acids. Germline assignment: CDR1 SGHRS and CDR2 YFSETQ. The CDR3 bases are TGCGCCAGCAGTCCTGACGTGGGGGGGCGCCTAGCTTTCTTT. Translation: CASSPDVGGRLAFF.

This chain links TRBV28 with TRBJ2-1; possibly TRBD1 for D (6 bases). Trimming cost V 7 bases and J 6 bases, with 25 bases left between them. The CDR3 is made up of 17 amino acids. Germline V gene lookup returns CDR1 MDHEN and CDR2 SYDVKM. Here the CDR3 DNA reads TGTGCCAGCAAGAGAGGGGGTAGGGTACTGGCTCCCAATGAGCAGTTCTTC. Its protein product is CASKRGGRVLAPNEQFF.

The chain has TRBV4-2 and TRBJ1-2, with D perhaps TRBD1 (5 bases). This CDR3 region has 13 residues. Looked up from germline, CDR1 is LGHNA and CDR2 is YNFKEQ. V lost 1 base and J 7 bases, leaving 10 bases between the germline ends. CDR3 in DNA: TGTGCCAGCAGCCAAGGAGGGACGGCTGGCTACACCTTC. It encodes CASSQGGTAGYTF.

Here the CDR3 reads CASSAYSSGNTIYF. The CDR3 DNA sequence: TGTGCCAGCAGTGCCTACAGCTCTGGAAACACCATATATTTT. The chain employs TRBV6-5 and TRBJ1-3; D not certain. CDR1 is MNHEY and CDR2 is SVGAGI in the germline V gene. The CDR3 has 14 amino acids. Trimming took 5 bases from V and 0 from J, leaving 8 bases between them.

The rearrangement uses TRBV10-3 and TRBJ2-5; TRBD2 aligns across 9 bases. J was trimmed by 1 base and V by 0 bases; bases with no gene match: 3. Germline assignment: CDR1 ENHRY and CDR2 SYGVKD. The CDR3 runs to 16 residues. The CDR3 protein is CAISESRLAAQETQYF. DNA for the CDR3: TGTGCCATCAGTGAGTCCCGACTAGCGGCCCAAGAGACCCAGTACTTC.

The chain uses TRBV5-1 and TRBJ2-1; D not resolved. V shed 4 bases and J shed 0 bases, with 11 bases lying between them. CDR3 length: 15 residues. From germline, CDR1 is SGHRS and CDR2 YFSETQ. The CDR3, as DNA: TGCGCCAGCAGCCAATTACAGAGCTCCTACAATGAGCAGTTCTTC. Protein sequence: CASSQLQSSYNEQFF.

The CDR3 is CASSKPVGGSSYNEQFF. CDR3 sequence (DNA): TGTGCCAGCAGCAAACCTGTGGGAGGGAGCTCCTACAATGAGCAGTTCTTC. The rearrangement links TRBV7-6 to TRBJ2-1; TRBD2 agrees at 7 bases. With 5 bases clipped from V and 0 bases from J, the junction kept 10 bases outside the gene matches. Germline CDR1 is SGHVS and CDR2 is FNYEAQ. The CDR3 has 17 residues.

The chain employs TRBV28 and TRBJ1-5; 8 nucleotides line up with TRBD1. Germline loops: CDR1 MDHEN, CDR2 SYDVKM. V trimming: 5 bases; J trimming: 4 bases; junction bases outside the gene matches: 10. The CDR3 contains 16 residues. The CDR3 reads CASSRPSGGGNQPQHF. DNA for the CDR3: TGTGCCAGCAGTCGTCCCTCAGGGGGCGGAAATCAGCCCCAGCATTTT.

The CDR3, as DNA: TGTGCCAGCAGCCCCGGAAGGACAATTAGTCAGTTCTTC. Amino acid sequence: CASSPGRTISQFF. The genes are TRBV14 and TRBJ2-1; TRBD1 might be the D (5 bases). V was cut by 4 bases and J by 13 bases, with 17 bases left in between. This CDR3 region has 13 residues. Germline-derived CDR1 and CDR2 are SGHDN and FVKESK. The full variable domain, completed using reference TRBV14 and TRBJ2-1, is EAGVTQFPSHSVIEKGQTVTLRCDPISGHDNLYWYRRVMGKEIKFLLHFVKESKQDESGMPNNRFLAERTGGTYSTLKVQPAELEDSGVYFCASSPGRTISQFFGPGTRLTVL.

The chain uses TRBV7-2 and TRBJ1-2; D gene unclear. V was shortened by 3 bases and J by 3 bases, with 8 bases between the two germline ends. Germline V lookup: CDR1 SGHTA, CDR2 FQGNSA. The length of the CDR3 is 13 residues. DNA of the CDR3: TGTGCCAGCAGCTTCGACCAGGACTATGGCTACACCTTC. This codes for CASSFDQDYGYTF. The full variable domain, completed using reference TRBV7-2 and TRBJ1-2, is GAGVSQSPSNKVTEKGKDVELRCDPISGHTALYWYRQSLGQGLEFLIYFQGNSAPDKSGLPSDRFSAERTGGSVSTLTIQRTQQEDSAVYLCASSFDQDYGYTFGSGTRLTVV.

This clone is a singleton in its sample. V is TRBV6-5 and J is TRBJ1-2; 8 bases are shared with TRBD1. CDR3 length: 16 residues. With V trimmed by 0 bases and J by 0 bases, 3 bases remained unmatched. The germline gives CDR1 MNHEY, CDR2 SVGAGI. The CDR3 reads CASSYSRGQANYGYTF. The CDR3 DNA reads as TGTGCCAGCAGTTACTCGAGGGGACAGGCTAACTATGGCTACACCTTC.

As to this clone: A junction end diverges from the germline sequence, so it may reflect a read error. The chain links TRBV7-7 to TRBJ2-5; 8 nucleotides line up with TRBD1. The CDR3 is 14 amino acids. Per germline, CDR1 SSHAT and CDR2 FNYEAQ (reference sequence). The CDR3 is CASSLVGTGETQYF. Here the CDR3 DNA reads TGTGCTAGCAGCTTAGTAGGGACAGGAGAGACCCAGTACTTC.

The rearrangement joins TRBV28 to TRBJ1-1; TRBD1 aligns across 10 bases. The CDR3 has 18 amino acids. Germline V gene lookup returns CDR1 MDHEN and CDR2 SYDVKM. The V segment lost 7 bases and the J segment 1 base; nucleotides outside the gene matches: 15. The CDR3 loop reads CASTYSPGQGRGNTEAFF. In DNA form, the CDR3 reads TGTGCCAGCACATACTCCCCGGGACAGGGGCGCGGGAACACTGAAGCTTTCTTT.

This rearrangement joins TRBV28 to TRBJ1-4, with D possibly matching TRBD1 (5 bases). Trimming stripped 8 bases from V and 3 bases from J, with 13 bases between. The CDR3 length is 14 residues. Germline values: CDR1 MDHEN, CDR2 SYDVKM. CDR3 protein: CASHLQGPNEKLFF. The CDR3 bases are TGTGCCAGCCACCTCCAGGGCCCTAATGAAAAACTGTTTTTT.